The 30 T cell receptor beta chains below all came from one sample that was sequenced in a study of Graves' ophthalmopathy and Graves' hyperthyroidism. RNA transcripts yielded amplified TCR beta CDR3 regions. Following a first-round RT-PCR that used HTBI primers, a second-round multiplex PCR was carried out. TCRdb reprocessed the multiplex PCR reads with MiXCR, giving one entry per CDR3 protein. The sample shows 220,000 or so distinct CDR3 sequences, under 25% of them seen only once. The sequencing input was peripheral blood. The receptors come from a woman in her fifties or sixties with Graves' ophthalmopathy.

This clonotype was found many times. The V and J genes are TRBV6-2 or TRBV6-3 and TRBJ2-2, with TRBD1 identical over 7 bases. The CDR3 is made up of 14 amino acids. Germline lookup yields CDR1 MNHEY and CDR2 SVGEGT. J lost 6 bases, V lost 6 bases, and 7 bases had no gene match. Written as DNA, the CDR3 is TGTGCCAGCAGCCGGGACAGAAAGGCCGGGGAGCTGTTTTTT. It yields the protein CASSRDRKAGELFF.

This clonotype showed up many times. The CDR3 is CASRRQETQYF. The CDR3 DNA reads TGTGCCAGCAGACGACAAGAGACCCAGTACTTC. The chain uses TRBV6-2 or TRBV6-3 and TRBJ2-5; D gene ambiguous. In germline, CDR1 is MNHEY, CDR2 SVGEGT. The CDR3 is 11 amino acids. The ends were cut back, 6 bases at V and 2 bases at J, with 4 bases in the middle.

This clonotype was picked up many times. The rearrangement links TRBV10-3 to TRBJ2-7, with a weak D call TRBD1 (5 bases). V was shortened by 3 bases and J by 0 bases, with 12 bases between the two germline ends. The CDR3 has 15 amino acids. Germline V gene sequence: CDR1 ENHRY, CDR2 SYGVKD. The CDR3 nucleotides are TGTGCCATCAGTGACCGCAGGACATTCTCCTACGAGCAGTACTTC. The encoded protein is CAISDRRTFSYEQYF.

This rearrangement joins TRBV15 to TRBJ2-2; D might be TRBD1 (5 bases). Looked up from germline, CDR1 is LNHNV and CDR2 is YYDKDF (reference sequence). This CDR3 is 17 amino acids long. The V end lost 0 bases, the J end lost 5 bases, and 16 bases lay between the germline ends. In nucleotides, the CDR3 is TGTGCCACCAGCAGAGATCTTGGGGCGAGAGGAACCGGGGAGCTGTTTTTT. Residues: CATSRDLGARGTGELFF.

There are many counts of this clonotype. This sequence joins TRBV6-1 and TRBJ2-1; D could derive from TRBD1 or TRBD2 (5 bases each). Trimming removed 5 bases from V and 5 bases from J, with 13 bases in between. The CDR3 is 14 amino acids. CDR1 is MNHNS and CDR2 is SASEGT in the germline V gene. The CDR3 here is CASSSVRGNNEQFF. The CDR3 DNA follows: TGTGCCAGCAGTAGCGTGAGGGGAAACAATGAGCAGTTCTTC.

This clonotype was recorded at least ten times. This chain connects TRBV12-3 or TRBV12-4 to TRBJ1-5, with D maybe TRBD1 (6 bases). This CDR3 comprises 14 residues. V was cut by 3 bases and J by 5 bases, with 11 bases left in between. The CDR3 coding sequence is TGTGCCAGCAGTTTCGGACAGCCGGATCAGCCCCAGCATTTT. Protein sequence: CASSFGQPDQPQHF.

This CDR3 is CASSEADWVSRSNQPQHF. DNA of the CDR3: TGTGCCAGCAGTGAAGCAGATTGGGTTTCAAGAAGCAATCAGCCCCAGCATTTT. The rearrangement joins TRBV6-1 to TRBJ1-5; D uncertain. Germline values: CDR1 MNHNS, CDR2 SASEGT. This CDR3 comprises 18 residues. With 0 bases removed from V and 1 base from J, the gap between germline ends came to 16 bases.

At least ten counts were recorded for this clonotype. The chain carries TRBV6-5 and TRBJ1-2; D is possibly TRBD1 (5 bases). The V gene's germline CDR1 is MNHEY and CDR2 SVGAGI. Trimming took 7 bases from V and 4 from J, leaving 19 bases between them. The CDR3 sequence is 15 residues long. The DNA for the CDR3 is TGTGCCAGCACTTTAGGGCAGGGATTTCGCTATGGCTACACCTTC. This codes for CASTLGQGFRYGYTF.

This clonotype was picked up a small number of times. The gene calls are TRBV12-3 or TRBV12-4 and TRBJ1-1; D call uncertain. The V gene lost 6 bases and the J gene lost 1 base, with 9 bases spanning the gap. This CDR3 contains 13 residues. CDR3 nucleotide sequence: TGTGCCAGCAGACTCGTCGGGAACACTGAAGCTTTCTTT. This sequence encodes CASRLVGNTEAFF.

This clonotype was seen many times. This chain uses TRBV6-5 with TRBJ2-7; weak D call: TRBD2 (5 bases). Germline loops: CDR1 MNHEY, CDR2 SVGAGI. V lost 2 bases, J lost 0 bases, and 20 bases lay in between. This CDR3 is built from 18 residues. The CDR3 region has the DNA TGTGCCAGCAGTTACCAAAAGCTGGGAGCCAAAAGCTCCTACGAGCAGTACTTC. This translates into CASSYQKLGAKSSYEQYF.

The sample holds a few counts of this clonotype. This sequence joins TRBV6-1 and TRBJ2-1; 8 bases line up with TRBD1. Germline-derived CDR1 and CDR2 are MNHNS and SASEGT. The CDR3 sequence is 18 residues long. The trim removed 7 bases at V and 0 bases at J, leaving 14 bases unmatched. The CDR3, as DNA: TGTGCCAGCAACGAAGGACAGGGTTGGGCCAGCTCCTACAATGAGCAGTTCTTC. Translation: CASNEGQGWASSYNEQFF.

This clonotype was seen at least ten times. V gene TRBV7-3 combines with J gene TRBJ2-5; D is undetermined. The CDR3 length is 13 residues. Germline CDR1 SGHTA, CDR2 FQGTGA. Trimming took 0 bases from V and 0 from J, leaving 2 bases between them. CDR3 in amino acids: CASSLTNQETQYF. The CDR3 region has the DNA TGTGCCAGCAGCTTAACGAACCAAGAGACCCAGTACTTC. Based on the CDR3 plus reference TRBV7-3 and TRBJ2-5, the full variable domain is GAGVSQTPSNKVTEKGKYVELRCDPISGHTALYWYRQSLGQGPEFLIYFQGTGAADDSGLPNDRFFAVRPEGSVSTLKIQRTERGDSAVYLCASSLTNQETQYFGPGTRLLVL.

This clonotype was observed at least ten times. V gene TRBV7-9 combines with J gene TRBJ2-7; possibly TRBD1 or TRBD2 for D (6 bases each). CDR1 is SEHNR and CDR2 is FQNEAQ in the germline V gene (reference sequence). This CDR3 has 15 residues. Trimming took off 7 bases at V and 0 bases at J, with 16 bases between the two ends. The CDR3 protein is CASNPGALFSYEQYF. CDR3 sequence (DNA): TGTGCCAGCAACCCGGGGGCTTTATTCTCCTACGAGCAGTACTTC.

A few counts support this clonotype. The gene calls are TRBV19 and TRBJ1-1; D not resolved. The V gene's germline CDR1 is LNHDA and CDR2 SQIVND (reference sequence). This CDR3 region has 15 residues. V lost 4 bases, J lost 0 bases, and 12 bases lay in between. CDR3 coding DNA: TGTGCCAGTAGTAAACGGGCGGATATGAACACTGAAGCTTTCTTT. Amino acid sequence: CASSKRADMNTEAFF.

This clonotype was seen a few times. The chain combines TRBV5-5 with TRBJ2-2; D may be TRBD1 or TRBD2 (5 bases each). Trimming cost V 2 bases and J 5 bases, with 13 bases left between them. Per the germline V gene, CDR1 is SGHKS and CDR2 is YYEKEE (reference sequence). The CDR3 extends over 15 amino acids. The CDR3 bases are TGTGCCAGCAGCTTCGGGGCGGGTCGGACCGGGGAGCTGTTTTTT. Protein sequence: CASSFGAGRTGELFF.

The rearrangement uses TRBV28 and TRBJ1-2; D is ambiguous. The germline gives CDR1 MDHEN, CDR2 SYDVKM. Trimming left V 7 bases short and J 2 bases short, with 11 bases between. The CDR3 runs to 13 residues. CDR3 sequence reads: CASTGDTNYGYTF. The CDR3 region has the DNA TGTGCCAGCACCGGTGACACCAACTATGGCTACACCTTC.

This clonotype was observed a few times. The J gene is TRBJ2-5, the V gene TRBV19; D unclear. With 3 bases removed from V and 5 bases from J, the gap between germline ends came to 13 bases. CDR1 is LNHDA, CDR2 SQIVND, per germline (reference sequence). The CDR3 runs 14 residues. CDR3 bases: TGTGCCAGTAGTATGGGCCCTAGAACCGAGACCCAGTACTTC. It yields the protein CASSMGPRTETQYF. Variable domain in full (rest from reference TRBV19 and TRBJ2-5): DGGITQSPKYLFRKEGQNVTLSCEQNLNHDAMYWYRQDPGQGLRLIYYSQIVNDFQKGDIAEGYSVSREKKESFPLTVTSAQKNPTAFYLCASSMGPRTETQYFGPGTRLLVL.

This clonotype occurred a few times. The chain uses TRBV20-1 and TRBJ2-7; TRBD1 or TRBD2 may be the D gene (5 bases each). CDR1 and CDR2 from the germline V gene are DFQATT and SNEGSKA (reference sequence). V lost 0 bases and J lost 5, with 8 bases in between. CDR3 length: 12 amino acids. CDR3 loop: CSAREGTHEQYF. The DNA of the CDR3 is TGCAGTGCTAGAGAGGGGACCCACGAGCAGTACTTC.

Comment on this clonotype: A read error may be the cause here, since a much bigger clone is one base away. CDR3 nucleotides: TGCGCCAGCAGCTGTGGACCTCAGGAGGCTGAAGCTTTCTTT. Protein sequence: CASSCGPQEAEAFF. The V call is TRBV5-1, the J call TRBJ1-1; D gene unclear. The CDR3 is 14 residues long. Germline values: CDR1 SGHRS, CDR2 YFSETQ. Trimming stripped 3 bases from V and 6 bases from J, with 15 bases between.

This clonotype was seen only a few times. This chain connects TRBV18 to TRBJ2-2; 8 nucleotides agree with TRBD1. J gave up 4 bases and V 4 bases, and 2 bases lay outside the gene matches. This CDR3 has 14 residues. The germline CDR1 and CDR2 sequences are KGHSH and LQKENI. This CDR3 reads CASSLGQATGELFF. The CDR3 DNA sequence: TGTGCCAGCTCACTGGGACAGGCCACCGGGGAGCTGTTTTTT.

This clonotype occurred many times. The CDR3 region has the DNA TGTGCCTGGAGTGTACAGAGGGGAAGGAACACTGAAGCTTTCTTT. Protein product: CAWSVQRGRNTEAFF. The chain joins TRBV30 to TRBJ1-1; a weak D match, TRBD1 (5 bases). Germline lookup yields CDR1 GTSNPN and CDR2 SVGIG (reference sequence). The CDR3 runs to 15 residues. V was pared by 0 bases and J by 1 base, with 12 bases between.

This clonotype appeared many times. The J gene is TRBJ1-2, the V gene TRBV6-5; perhaps TRBD1 as D (5 bases). The germline gives CDR1 MNHEY, CDR2 SVGAGI. Between the trimmed V and J ends, which lost 2 bases and 6 bases, there was a span of 16 bases. The CDR3 sequence is 15 residues long. DNA of the CDR3: TGTGCCAGCAGTTACGGGGTCGATAGGGGAAATGGCTACACCTTC. It codes for CASSYGVDRGNGYTF.

This clonotype was seen at least ten times. This chain connects TRBV28 to TRBJ1-5; D is possibly TRBD1 (6 bases). This CDR3 region has 16 residues. V was shortened by 6 bases and J by 6 bases, with 21 bases between the two germline ends. Germline V gene data show CDR1 as MDHEN and CDR2 as SYDVKM. The CDR3 is CASRDDIRGISQPQHF. DNA of the CDR3: TGTGCCAGCAGAGACGACATCAGGGGAATCAGTCAGCCCCAGCATTTT.

This clonotype was recorded at least ten times. The J gene is TRBJ1-1, the V gene TRBV5-8, with a possible D match to TRBD1 (6 bases). CDR3 length equals 13 residues. With 0 bases removed from V and 7 bases from J, the gap between germline ends came to 10 bases. Germline loops: CDR1 SGHTS, CDR2 YDEGEE. The chain's CDR3 is CASSLDRAREAFF. As DNA, the CDR3 is TGTGCCAGCAGCTTGGACAGGGCCCGTGAAGCTTTCTTT. Full variable domain (outside the CDR3, taken from reference TRBV5-8 and TRBJ1-1): EAGVTQSPTHLIKTRGQQATLRCSPISGHTSVYWYQQALGLGLQFLLWYDEGEERNRGNFPPRFSGRQFPNYSSELNVNALELEDSALYLCASSLDRAREAFFGQGTRLTVV.

V is TRBV12-3 or TRBV12-4 and J is TRBJ2-4; a possible D gene is TRBD1 (6 bases). With 6 bases removed from V and 5 bases from J, the gap between germline ends came to 20 bases. The CDR3 length is 16 residues. In DNA, the CDR3 is TGTGCCAGCAGCCAAGGATCTCAGGGGCTCCAAAACATTCAGTACTTC. The encoded protein is CASSQGSQGLQNIQYF.

This clonotype has a count of ten or more. The rearrangement uses TRBV29-1 and TRBJ1-6, with a possible D match to TRBD1 (5 bases). Trimming left V 4 bases short and J 1 base short, with 5 bases between. CDR1 is SQVTM and CDR2 is ANQGSEA in the germline V gene. This CDR3 region has 13 residues. DNA for the CDR3: TGCAGCGTTGCAGGGTCCTATAATTCACCCCTCCACTTT. Translated: CSVAGSYNSPLHF.

This clonotype came up many times. V is TRBV11-2 and J is TRBJ2-7; TRBD1 matches at 9 bases. V lost 6 bases and J lost 3; bases outside the gene matches: 9. The CDR3 is 15 amino acids. The germline V gene has CDR1 SGHAT and CDR2 FQNNGV. In nucleotides, the CDR3 is TGTGCCAGCAGTGATGGGACAGGGTTCGTCTACGAGCAGTACTTC. Protein sequence: CASSDGTGFVYEQYF.

Only a few counts were recorded for this clonotype. The V gene is TRBV6-1, the J gene TRBJ2-7, with D perhaps TRBD1 or TRBD2 (5 bases each). The CDR3 loop spans 14 amino acids. Germline V gene data show CDR1 as MNHNS and CDR2 as SASEGT. V dropped 10 bases and J dropped 3 bases, with 19 bases sitting between them. CDR3 nucleotide sequence: TGTGCCAACGAGGGGATTGGAGGCCGCTACGAGCAGTACTTC. Protein product: CANEGIGGRYEQYF.

In its sample, this clonotype was seen a few times. The chain links TRBV20-1 to TRBJ1-2, with a tentative D call TRBD1 (5 bases). Deletions cut 2 bases from V and 8 bases from J, with 21 bases between. CDR1 and CDR2 (germline): DFQATT, SNEGSKA (reference sequence). This CDR3 region has 15 residues. This CDR3 reads CSARSRAGKKGGYTF. Written as DNA, the CDR3 is TGCAGTGCTAGATCCAGGGCAGGAAAAAAGGGAGGCTACACCTTC.

Ten or more counts support this clonotype. V and J are TRBV2 and TRBJ1-2; unclear D gene. Per the germline V gene, CDR1 is SNHLY and CDR2 is FYNNEI. This CDR3 comprises 17 residues. Trimming removed 7 bases from V and 1 base from J, with 22 bases in between. Written as DNA, the CDR3 is TGTGCCAGCACAGAGACCCAATGGACGGGAAATAACTATGGCTACACCTTC. Translated: CASTETQWTGNNYGYTF.